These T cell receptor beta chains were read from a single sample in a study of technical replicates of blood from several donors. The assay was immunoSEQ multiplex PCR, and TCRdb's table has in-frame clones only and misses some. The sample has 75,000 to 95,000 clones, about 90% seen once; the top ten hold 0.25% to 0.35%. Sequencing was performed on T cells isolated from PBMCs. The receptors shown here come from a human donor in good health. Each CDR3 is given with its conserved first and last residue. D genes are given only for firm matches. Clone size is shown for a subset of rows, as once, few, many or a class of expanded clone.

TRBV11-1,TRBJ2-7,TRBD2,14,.,CASSWGTSGYEQYF,TGTGCCAGCAGCTGGGGGACTAGCGGGTACGAGCAGTACTTC
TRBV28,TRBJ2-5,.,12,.,CASTGVGETQYF,TGTGCCAGCACCGGGGTGGGGGAGACCCAGTACTTC
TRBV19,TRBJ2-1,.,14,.,CASSITSGDNEQFF,TGTGCCAGTAGTATCACTTCCGGGGACAATGAGCAGTTCTTC
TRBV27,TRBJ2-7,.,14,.,CASRATGDSYEQYF,TGTGCCAGCAGGGCGACAGGAGACTCCTACGAGCAGTACTTC
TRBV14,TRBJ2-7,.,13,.,CASSQGAGYEQYF,TGTGCCAGCAGCCAAGGGGCGGGGTACGAGCAGTACTTC
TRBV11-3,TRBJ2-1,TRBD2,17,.,CASSLRGGNSVYNEQFF,TGTGCCAGCAGCCTACGGGGAGGGAATAGCGTCTACAATGAGCAGTTCTTC
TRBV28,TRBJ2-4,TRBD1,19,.,CASSFPIIKTGLAKNIQYF,TGTGCCAGCAGTTTCCCAATCATAAAGACAGGGTTGGCCAAAAACATTCAGTACTTC
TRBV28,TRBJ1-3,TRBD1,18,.,CASSLYGPQGGAGNTIYF,TGTGCCAGCAGTTTATATGGCCCCCAAGGGGGCGCTGGAAACACCATATATTTT
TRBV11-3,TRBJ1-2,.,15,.,CASSLGGGAHYGYTF,TGTGCCAGCAGCTTAGGAGGGGGTGCACACTATGGCTACACCTTC
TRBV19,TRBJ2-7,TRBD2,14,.,CASSMYQGGSEQYF,TGTGCCAGTAGTATGTATCAGGGAGGGAGCGAGCAGTACTTC
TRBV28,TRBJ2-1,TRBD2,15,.,CASSLKGLADNEQFF,TGTGCCAGCAGTTTAAAGGGACTAGCTGACAATGAGCAGTTCTTC
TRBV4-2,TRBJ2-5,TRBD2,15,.,CASSQTGTIQETQYF,TGTGCCAGCAGCCAAACCGGGACTATCCAAGAGACCCAGTACTTC
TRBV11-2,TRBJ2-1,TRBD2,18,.,CASSLALGGRGSYNEQFF,TGTGCCAGCAGCTTAGCGTTGGGCGGGAGAGGCTCCTACAATGAGCAGTTCTTC
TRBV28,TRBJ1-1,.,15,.,CASSLNPGTNTEAFF,TGTGCCAGCAGTTTAAATCCAGGTACAAACACTGAAGCTTTCTTT
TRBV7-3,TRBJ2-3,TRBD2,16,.,CASSFSGGRTTDTQYF,TGTGCCAGCAGCTTCAGCGGGGGTCGGACCACAGATACGCAGTATTTT
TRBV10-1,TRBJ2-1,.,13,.,CASSESEGNEQFF,TGCGCCAGCAGTGAGTCGGAGGGCAATGAGCAGTTCTTC
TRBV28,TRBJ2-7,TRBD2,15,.,CASSLAGGPLYEQYF,TGTGCCAGCAGCCTAGCGGGAGGGCCCCTCTACGAGCAGTACTTC
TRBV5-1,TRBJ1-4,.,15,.,CASSPEVNTNEKLFF,TGCGCCAGCAGCCCGGAGGTTAATACTAATGAAAAACTGTTTTTT
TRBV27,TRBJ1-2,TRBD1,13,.,CASSYGTGDGYTF,TGTGCCAGCAGTTACGGGACAGGGGACGGCTACACCTTC
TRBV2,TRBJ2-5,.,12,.,CASSGNGKTQYF,TGTGCCAGCAGCGGGAATGGGAAGACCCAGTACTTC
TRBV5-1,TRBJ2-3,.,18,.,CASSLVLSGWGDTDTQYF,TGCGCCAGCAGCTTGGTCCTTTCGGGGTGGGGAGACACAGATACGCAGTATTTT
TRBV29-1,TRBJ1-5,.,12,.,CSVGAKNQPQHF,TGCAGCGTTGGAGCGAAAAATCAGCCCCAGCATTTT
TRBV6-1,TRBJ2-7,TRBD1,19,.,CASSGNWDSQLGNSYEQYF,TGTGCCAGCAGTGGGAATTGGGACAGTCAATTGGGGAATTCCTACGAGCAGTACTTC
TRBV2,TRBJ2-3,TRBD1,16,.,CASSRGILTSTDTQYF,TGTGCCAGCAGCAGGGGGATTCTAACTAGCACAGATACGCAGTATTTT
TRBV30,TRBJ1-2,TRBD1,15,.,CAWTLRGGWTYGYTF,TGTGCCTGGACTCTTAGAGGGGGCTGGACCTATGGCTACACCTTC
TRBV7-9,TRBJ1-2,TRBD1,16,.,CASSSRMRGRNYGYTF,TGTGCCAGCAGCTCTCGTATGAGGGGGCGGAACTATGGCTACACCTTC
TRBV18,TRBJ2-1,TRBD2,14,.,CASSPIAGYNEQFF,TGTGCCAGCTCACCAATAGCGGGGTACAATGAGCAGTTCTTC
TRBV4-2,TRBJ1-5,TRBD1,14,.,CASSPGTGDQPQHF,TGTGCCAGCAGCCCCGGGACAGGGGATCAGCCCCAGCATTTT
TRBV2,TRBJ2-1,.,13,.,CASRPTRYNEQFF,TGTGCCAGCAGACCTACTAGATACAATGAGCAGTTCTTC
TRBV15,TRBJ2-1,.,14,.,CATSRDLGEDEQFF,TGTGCCACCAGCAGAGATTTGGGGGAGGATGAGCAGTTCTTC
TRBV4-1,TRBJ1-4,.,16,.,CASSQGTARANEKLFF,TGCGCCAGCAGCCAAGGGACCGCCAGGGCCAACGAAAAACTGTTTTTT
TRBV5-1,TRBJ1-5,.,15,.,CASSLGGQRNQPQHF,TGCGCCAGCAGCTTGGGCGGTCAGAGGAATCAGCCCCAGCATTTT
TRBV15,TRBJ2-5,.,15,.,CATSRDRDYQETQYF,TGTGCCACCAGCAGAGATCGGGACTACCAAGAGACCCAGTACTTC
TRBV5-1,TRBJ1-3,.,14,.,CASSVGPTGNTIYF,TGCGCCAGCAGCGTGGGGCCCACTGGAAACACCATATATTTT
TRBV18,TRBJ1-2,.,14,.,CASSPPEQGHGYTF,TGTGCCAGCTCACCACCCGAACAGGGCCATGGCTACACCTTC
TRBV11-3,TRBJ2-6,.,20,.,CASSSLGTRGTASGANVLTF,TGTGCCAGCAGCTCCCTCGGAACCAGGGGTACGGCCTCTGGGGCCAACGTCCTGACTTTC
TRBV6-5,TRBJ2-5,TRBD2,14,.,CASRQPGLVGTQYF,TGTGCCAGCAGGCAACCGGGACTAGTCGGGACCCAGTACTTC
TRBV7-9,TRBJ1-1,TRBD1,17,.,CASSLALTGYMNTEAFF,TGTGCCAGCAGCTTAGCTCTGACAGGGTACATGAACACTGAAGCTTTCTTT
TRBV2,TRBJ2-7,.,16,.,CASSPPTLKLTYEQYF,TGTGCCAGCAGTCCGCCCACCCTGAAACTGACCTACGAGCAGTACTTC
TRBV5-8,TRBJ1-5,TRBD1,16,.,CASSLGTGASNQPQHF,TGTGCCAGCAGCTTGGGGACAGGGGCAAGCAATCAGCCCCAGCATTTT
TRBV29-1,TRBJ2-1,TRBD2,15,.,CSVEGTSGLWGEQFF,TGCAGCGTTGAGGGGACTAGCGGGCTTTGGGGGGAGCAGTTCTTC
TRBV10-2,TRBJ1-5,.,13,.,CASSEGGVQPQHF,TGCGCCAGCAGTGAGGGGGGGGTTCAGCCCCAGCATTTT
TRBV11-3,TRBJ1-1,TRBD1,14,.,CASSSLRGLSEAFF,TGTGCCAGCAGCTCCCTAAGGGGGCTTTCTGAAGCTTTCTTT
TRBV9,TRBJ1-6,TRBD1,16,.,CASSVEVQDRGSPLHF,TGTGCCAGCAGCGTAGAGGTCCAGGACAGGGGTTCACCCCTCCACTTT
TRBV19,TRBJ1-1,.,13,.,CASSVGQRTEAFF,TGTGCCAGTAGTGTTGGACAGCGAACTGAAGCTTTCTTT
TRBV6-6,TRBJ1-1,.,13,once,CASRRQVMDEAFF,TGTGCCAGCAGAAGACAAGTGATGGATGAAGCTTTCTTT
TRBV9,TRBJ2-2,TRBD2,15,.,CASGSSGEGTGELFF,TGTGCCAGTGGATCTAGCGGCGAGGGCACCGGGGAGCTGTTTTTT
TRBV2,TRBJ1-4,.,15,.,CASSERWGASEKLFF,TGTGCCAGCAGTGAACGGTGGGGCGCAAGTGAAAAACTGTTTTTT
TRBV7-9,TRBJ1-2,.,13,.,CASSSIANYGYTF,TGTGCCAGCAGCTCCATAGCTAACTATGGCTACACCTTC
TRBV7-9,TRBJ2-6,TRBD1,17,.,CASNGTGGLTGANVLTF,TGTGCCAGCAACGGGACAGGGGGATTAACTGGGGCCAACGTCCTGACTTTC
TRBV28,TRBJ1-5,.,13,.,CASSSGVWQPQHF,TGTGCCAGCAGTTCAGGGGTTTGGCAGCCCCAGCATTTT
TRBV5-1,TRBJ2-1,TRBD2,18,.,CASSESGGAGREEHEQFF,TGCGCCAGCAGCGAGTCGGGGGGTGCAGGGCGGGAAGAGCATGAGCAGTTCTTC
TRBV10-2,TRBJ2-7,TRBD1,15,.,CASRFGQGMTYEQYF,TGCGCCAGCAGGTTTGGACAGGGGATGACCTACGAGCAGTACTTC